Following are 5 T cell receptor beta chains from one sample sequenced in a study of somatic mutations in cytotoxic T cells in rheumatoid arthritis. Sequencing was performed with immunoSEQ multiplex PCR; in TCRdb, only in-frame clones are kept and a portion is missing. This sample has about 30,000 clones; 82% occur once, and the top ten carry 6.5% to 9%. The sample taken for sequencing was CD8+ T cells sorted from blood. The receptors were sampled from an adult with rheumatoid arthritis.

The rearrangement joins TRBV6-5 to TRBJ1-1, with no clear D. The germline CDR1 and CDR2 sequences are MNHEY and SVGAGI. V was shortened by 2 bases and J by 7 bases, with 14 bases between the two germline ends. CDR3 size: 14 residues. The DNA for the CDR3 is TGTGCCAGCAGTTACAGCGACCCCCCCCTTGAAGCTTTCTTT. Translating gives CASSYSDPPLEAFF.

The chain uses TRBV30 and TRBJ2-2; D might be TRBD2 (6 bases). CDR1 and CDR2 (germline): GTSNPN, SVGIG (reference sequence). V was shortened by 4 bases and J by 5 bases, with 11 bases between the two germline ends. This CDR3 comprises 13 residues. The CDR3 loop reads CAWTPGGTGELFF. CDR3 bases: TGTGCCTGGACCCCTGGGGGGACCGGGGAGCTGTTTTTT. Complete variable domain (other parts from reference TRBV30 and TRBJ2-2): SQTIHQWPATLVQPVGSPLSLECTVEGTSNPNLYWYRQAAGRGLQLLFYSVGIGQISSEVPQNLSASRPQDRQFILSSKKLLLSDSGFYLCAWTPGGTGELFFGEGSRLTVL.

This chain uses TRBV9 with TRBJ1-2, with D possibly matching TRBD1 (6 bases). Germline V gives CDR1 SGDLS, CDR2 YYNGEE. This CDR3 has 15 amino acids. The V and J ends lost 0 bases and 7 bases respectively, with 16 bases between them. In DNA, the CDR3 is TGTGCCAGCAGCGTAGGGGCAGGGGCGGGCTCTGGCTACACCTTC. Translated, it gives CASSVGAGAGSGYTF.

The genes are TRBV5-6 and TRBJ1-2; possible D gene TRBD1, 5 bases. This CDR3 spans 17 amino acids. Germline values: CDR1 SGHDT, CDR2 YYEEEE. V gave up 4 bases and J gave up 5 bases, with 24 bases separating them. In DNA, the CDR3 is TGTGCCAGCAGCCCCGTTGAGGGGCCGTCGAATGGTTATGGCTACACCTTC. It codes for CASSPVEGPSNGYGYTF.

The chain links TRBV4-1 to TRBJ2-1; a weak D match, TRBD2 (6 bases). Germline CDR1 and CDR2: MGHRA and YSYEKL. The CDR3 extends over 14 amino acids. Trimming left V 2 bases short and J 8 bases short, with 13 bases between. CDR3 protein: CASSQRGSLDEQFF. CDR3 in DNA: TGCGCCAGCAGCCAACGGGGGAGTCTGGATGAGCAGTTCTTC.